A single sample is the source of the 8 T cell receptor beta chains below, sequenced in a study of graft-versus-host responses after intestinal transplantation. Their antigens are not known. TCRdb keeps only in-frame clones here, not all; method: immunoSEQ multiplex PCR. This table has approximately 70,000 clones, about 87% appearing once. Sequenced here: unstimulated CD4+ T cells sorted from spleen or lymph node cells, sampled before transplant. Receptors originate from a human donor who was the organ donor for an intestinal transplant.

This clone was recorded once. The J gene is TRBJ1-2, the V gene TRBV7-2; 7 positions agree with TRBD1. Per the germline V gene, CDR1 is SGHTA and CDR2 is FQGNSA. The length of the CDR3 is 15 residues. V shed 8 bases, J shed 0 bases, and the junction held 9 bases outside the gene matches. The DNA for the CDR3 is TGTGCCAGCGAGAAAACGGGGACAGCTAACTATGGCTACACCTTC. This sequence encodes CASEKTGTANYGYTF.

DNA for the CDR3: TGTGCCTGGAGTGTCGGACAGGGGCCTTTCTTT. It codes for CAWSVGQGPFF. The chain carries TRBV30 and TRBJ1-1, with TRBD1 identical over 9 bases. CDR3 length equals 11 residues. Per the germline V gene, CDR1 is GTSNPN and CDR2 is SVGIG (reference sequence). Germline trimming cut 0 bases from V and 12 bases from J; bases unmatched to any gene: 2.

The V and J genes are TRBV4-1 and TRBJ2-1, with D possibly being TRBD1 (5 bases). The CDR3 is 14 residues long. The V and J ends lost 3 bases and 4 bases respectively, with 10 bases between them. Germline CDR1 reads MGHRA; CDR2 reads YSYEKL. This chain's CDR3 is CASSQLTAYNEQFF. DNA for the CDR3: TGCGCCAGCAGCCAGTTGACAGCTTACAATGAGCAGTTCTTC.

The chain is built from TRBV19 and TRBJ1-3; D may be TRBD1 (5 bases). This CDR3 is 14 amino acids long. Trimming shortened V by 5 bases and J by 1 base, and 9 bases separated the two germline ends. CDR1 is LNHDA, CDR2 SQIVND, per germline (reference sequence). This chain's CDR3 is CASSVDRSGNTIYF. The CDR3 region has the DNA TGTGCCAGTAGTGTCGACAGATCTGGAAACACCATATATTTT.

This CDR3 is CASSATRGYEQYV. The CDR3 region has the DNA TGTGCCAGCAGCGCGACTAGGGGCTACGAGCAGTACGTC. V usage is TRBV7-8 and J usage is TRBJ2-7; tentatively, D is TRBD2 (6 bases). Germline CDR1 and CDR2: SGHVS and FQNEAQ. The ends were cut back, 5 bases at V and 3 bases at J, with 11 bases in the middle. The CDR3 has 13 residues.

This chain connects TRBV28 to TRBJ2-3, with 16 bases fitting TRBD2. Germline trimming cut 1 base from V and 5 bases from J; bases unmatched to any gene: 6. This CDR3 spans 18 amino acids. Germline V gene lookup returns CDR1 MDHEN and CDR2 SYDVKM. The CDR3, as DNA: TGTGCCAGCAGTTTATACGGGACTAGCGGGGGGGTGGTAGATACGCAGTATTTT. This codes for CASSLYGTSGGVVDTQYF.

As concerns this clone: A read error may account for a junction end that differs from germline. The genes are TRBV30 and TRBJ1-2; no reliable D call. The CDR3 length is 11 residues. The germline CDR1 and CDR2 sequences are GTSNPN and SVGIG (reference sequence). CDR3 nucleotides: TGTGCGTGGACGCAGGACTATGGCTACACCTTC. Amino acids: CAWTQDYGYTF.

The chain recombines TRBV18 with TRBJ1-6, with D tentatively TRBD1 (6 bases). The V and J ends lost 0 bases and 9 bases respectively, with 12 bases between them. This CDR3 spans 15 amino acids. Germline V gene sequence: CDR1 KGHSH, CDR2 LQKENI. Here the CDR3 DNA reads TGTGCCAGCTCACCACCGGGGGCAGGTAGTTCACCCCTCCACTTT. Translation gives CASSPPGAGSSPLHF.